Presented here are 22 T cell receptor beta chains from one specimen sequenced in a study of cytomegalovirus exposure and HLA in healthy donors (dated by TCRdb to about 2017). Library preparation used the immunoSEQ multiplex PCR assay. Here the immuneACCESS table is served through TCRdb, limited to in-frame sequences with V and J called. Missing clones are a known gap in these copies; in checked studies unresolved V genes cover under half, and the rest lacks a known reason. The sample contains approximately 160,000 clones, about 90% of them found a single time. The top ten hold over 2.5% of the sample. Sequencing was done on a sample of PBMCs. The receptors here all came from a young woman in good health and CMV-seropositive.

This clone was seen only a few times. J is TRBJ2-7 and V is TRBV29-1; 7 nucleotides line up with TRBD1. Germline lookup yields CDR1 SQVTM and CDR2 ANQGSEA. Trimming cost V 4 bases and J 1 base; bases outside gene matches: 1. The CDR3 extends over 12 amino acids. As DNA, the CDR3 is TGCAGCGTTGGCAGGGGGTCCTACGAGCAGTACTTC. It is translated as CSVGRGSYEQYF.

The chain is built from TRBV28 and TRBJ2-1; 7 bases agree with TRBD1. The trim removed 5 bases at V and 2 bases at J, leaving 15 bases unmatched. Germline CDR1 and CDR2: MDHEN and SYDVKM. CDR3 length: 18 amino acids. CDR3 nucleotide sequence: TGTGCCAGCAGTAAGCCGGGACAGCCAAGTGGTGCCTACAATGAGCAGTTCTTC. The encoded protein is CASSKPGQPSGAYNEQFF.

The rearrangement links TRBV2 to TRBJ1-2; 8 bases agree with TRBD1. The junction had 7 bases not matched to a gene; V was cut back by 1 base and J by 3 bases. The CDR3 runs 16 residues. The germline gives CDR1 SNHLY, CDR2 FYNNEI. CDR3 protein: CASSEVEDRDDYGYTF. The DNA for the CDR3 is TGTGCCAGCAGTGAAGTCGAGGACAGGGACGACTATGGCTACACCTTC.

The CDR3 bases are TGCGCCAGCAGCCAAGAGCCCCCAACAGGCTACGAGCAGTACTTC. Translated, it gives CASSQEPPTGYEQYF. The chain has TRBV4-1 and TRBJ2-7, with TRBD1 as a possible D gene (5 bases). This CDR3 has 15 residues. Germline values: CDR1 MGHRA, CDR2 YSYEKL. The ends were cut back, 0 bases at V and 3 bases at J, with 12 bases in the middle.

CDR3 sequence: CASSQDPDSLYNEQFF. DNA for the CDR3: TGCGCCAGCAGCCAAGATCCGGACAGCCTGTATAATGAGCAGTTCTTC. The rearrangement joins TRBV4-3 to TRBJ2-1; TRBD1 might be the D (6 bases). The CDR3 has 16 residues. Trimming left V 0 bases short and J 7 bases short, with 16 bases between. Germline-derived CDR1 and CDR2 are LGHNA and YSLEER.

The J gene is TRBJ2-7, the V gene TRBV11-2; possible D gene TRBD2, 6 bases. CDR1 and CDR2 (germline): SGHAT, FQNNGV. Trimming took 1 base from V and 2 from J, leaving 24 bases between them. The CDR3 spans 19 residues. The CDR3 loop reads CASSLGRGGGHPGAYEQYF. In DNA, the CDR3 is TGTGCCAGCAGCTTAGGTAGGGGAGGTGGTCATCCGGGGGCCTACGAGCAGTACTTC.

V and J are TRBV7-9 and TRBJ2-1; TRBD2 matches 15 bases. Germline V lookup: CDR1 SEHNR, CDR2 FQNEAQ (reference sequence). After removal of 1 base from V and 7 bases from J, the junction contained 8 bases not matched to a gene. CDR3 length equals 18 residues. The CDR3 bases are TGTGCCAGCAGCTTAGGGCGGACTAGCGGGAGGGCGAAGAATGAGCAGTTCTTC. Protein product: CASSLGRTSGRAKNEQFF. Full variable domain (rest looked up from reference TRBV7-9 and TRBJ2-1): DTGVSQNPRHKITKRGQNVTFRCDPISEHNRLYWYRQTLGQGPEFLTYFQNEAQLEKSRLLSDRFSAERPKGSFSTLEIQRTEQGDSAMYLCASSLGRTSGRAKNEQFFGPGTRLTVL.

The chain uses TRBV19 and TRBJ2-6; possible D gene TRBD2, 6 bases. The germline V and J ends were trimmed by 3 bases and 4 bases, with 13 bases remaining between them. Germline V gives CDR1 LNHDA, CDR2 SQIVND (reference sequence). The CDR3 is 16 amino acids. CDR3 nucleotide sequence: TGTGCCAGTAGTATGACTGGGGACTCGGGGGCCAACGTCCTGACTTTC. Translating gives CASSMTGDSGANVLTF.

The chain has TRBV5-1 and TRBJ2-5; no clear D. This CDR3 region has 12 residues. Germline V gene lookup returns CDR1 SGHRS and CDR2 YFSETQ. The V end lost 3 bases, the J end lost 3 bases, and 6 bases lay between the germline ends. CDR3 bases: TGCGCCAGCAGCTCCTCGGAAGAGACCCAGTACTTC. Translating it yields CASSSSEETQYF.

The chain uses TRBV6-1 and TRBJ2-7, with a weak D call TRBD2 (5 bases). V was trimmed by 0 bases and J by 5 bases, leaving 11 bases between them. The CDR3 has 14 amino acids. Looked up from germline, CDR1 is MNHNS and CDR2 is SASEGT. The CDR3 sequence is CASSEAGEGHEQYF. Written as DNA, the CDR3 is TGTGCCAGCAGTGAAGCGGGAGAAGGTCACGAGCAGTACTTC.

The chain combines TRBV9 with TRBJ1-1, with TRBD1 identical over 9 bases. Germline CDR1 SGDLS, CDR2 YYNGEE. J gave up 7 bases and V 4 bases, and 8 bases lay outside the gene matches. The CDR3 has 14 residues. The CDR3 sequence is CASSPTEGQGEAFF. In nucleotides, the CDR3 is TGTGCCAGCAGCCCCACTGAGGGACAGGGTGAAGCTTTCTTT. Filled out from reference TRBV9 and TRBJ1-1, the complete variable domain reads DSGVTQTPKHLITATGQRVTLRCSPRSGDLSVYWYQQSLDQGLQFLIQYYNGEERAKGNILERFSAQQFPDLHSELNLSSLELGDSALYFCASSPTEGQGEAFFGQGTRLTVV.

The chain is built from TRBV2 and TRBJ1-2, with 7 bases aligning to TRBD1. This CDR3 contains 14 residues. V lost 3 bases and J lost 3; bases outside the gene matches: 4. CDR1 is SNHLY and CDR2 is FYNNEI in the germline V gene. In nucleotides, the CDR3 is TGTGCCAGCAGTGATAGTACAGGGGACTATGGCTACACCTTC. Its protein product is CASSDSTGDYGYTF.

This chain uses TRBV30 with TRBJ2-2, with unresolved D. Deletions cut 4 bases from V and 6 bases from J, with 9 bases between. Per germline, CDR1 GTSNPN and CDR2 SVGIG (reference sequence). The CDR3 is 12 residues long. The CDR3 DNA reads TGTGCCTGGAATCCCGGTCCCGGGGAGCTGTTTTTT. Its translation is CAWNPGPGELFF.

The rearrangement links TRBV5-6 to TRBJ2-7, with TRBD1 identical over 12 bases. The V and J ends lost 3 bases and 1 base, in that order; junction bases with no gene match: 5. This CDR3 comprises 16 residues. Germline assignment: CDR1 SGHDT and CDR2 YYEEEE. In DNA form, the CDR3 reads TGTGCCAGCAGCTGGGACAGGGGGCTTGCATCCTACGAGCAGTACTTC. Protein sequence: CASSWDRGLASYEQYF.

V gene TRBV18 combines with J gene TRBJ2-7, with 8 nucleotides matching TRBD1. The length of the CDR3 is 16 residues. The germline CDR1 and CDR2 sequences are KGHSH and LQKENI. V dropped 6 bases and J dropped 1; count of bases not matched to a gene: 11. The CDR3 DNA sequence: TGTGCCAGCTCGCAAACCGCGGGACAGGAGTCCTACGAGCAGTACTTC. It specifies CASSQTAGQESYEQYF.

This chain joins TRBV5-1 and TRBJ1-1; 9 bases fit TRBD1. CDR3 length: 16 residues. CDR1 is SGHRS and CDR2 is YFSETQ in the germline V gene. V dropped 4 bases and J dropped 2; count of bases not matched to a gene: 9. CDR3 DNA sequence: TGCGCCAGCAGCCCCGTACCGACAGGGGGAAACACTGAAGCTTTCTTT. Translating gives CASSPVPTGGNTEAFF.

This rearrangement joins TRBV29-1 to TRBJ2-1; 11 nucleotides align to TRBD1. Germline CDR1 SQVTM, CDR2 ANQGSEA. Trimming took 6 bases from V and 6 from J; bases not matched to a gene: 1. This CDR3 region has 12 residues. CDR3 nucleotide sequence: TGCAGCGTGGGGACAGGGGGCAATGAGCAGTTCTTC. As protein: CSVGTGGNEQFF.

This chain links TRBV4-1 with TRBJ1-4; TRBD1 agrees at 8 bases. V shed 3 bases and J 4 bases; nucleotides not matched to a gene: 7. The CDR3 has 16 residues. CDR1 MGHRA and CDR2 YSYEKL come from the germline V gene. This chain's CDR3 is CASSHKGTGLNEKLFF. For the CDR3, the DNA is TGCGCCAGCAGCCACAAGGGGACAGGCCTTAATGAAAAACTGTTTTTT.

This clone occurred once. The chain joins TRBV7-9 to TRBJ1-1; 7 nucleotides line up with TRBD1. The CDR3 is 12 residues long. Germline V gives CDR1 SEHNR, CDR2 FQNEAQ (reference sequence). V was clipped by 4 bases and J by 10 bases; unmatched bases: 6. The CDR3 DNA reads as TGTGCCAGCAGCTCCAAGGGGGCCCGAGCTTTCTTT. This translates into CASSSKGARAFF.

The J gene is TRBJ2-7, the V gene TRBV7-2; 9 bases map to TRBD2. With V trimmed by 6 bases and J by 2 bases, 14 bases remained unmatched. Germline V gene sequence: CDR1 SGHTA, CDR2 FQGNSA. The CDR3 has 17 residues. CDR3 bases: TGTGCCAGCAGACGTGACGTAGTCCTAGCGGGACCCTACGAGCAGTACTTC. It translates to CASRRDVVLAGPYEQYF. Full variable domain (outside the CDR3, taken from reference TRBV7-2 and TRBJ2-7): GAGVSQSPSNKVTEKGKDVELRCDPISGHTALYWYRQSLGQGLEFLIYFQGNSAPDKSGLPSDRFSAERTGGSVSTLTIQRTQQEDSAVYLCASRRDVVLAGPYEQYFGPGTRLTVT.

The rearrangement uses TRBV4-2 and TRBJ2-1; 9 bases align to TRBD2. J was trimmed by 5 bases and V by 0 bases; bases with no gene match: 5. Germline values: CDR1 LGHNA, CDR2 YNFKEQ. The CDR3 has 16 amino acids. In nucleotides, the CDR3 is TGTGCCAGCAGCCAAGAAGAGGCGGGGGGGGACAATGAGCAGTTCTTC. It translates to CASSQEEAGGDNEQFF.

The CDR3 reads CASSSQTSGGSYEQYF. The CDR3 region has the DNA TGTGCCAGCAGCTCCCAGACTAGCGGGGGCTCCTACGAGCAGTACTTC. The rearrangement uses TRBV7-6 and TRBJ2-7; 12 bases fit TRBD2. Germline V gene lookup returns CDR1 SGHVS and CDR2 FNYEAQ. CDR3 length: 16 amino acids. V gave up 4 bases and J gave up 0 bases; unmatched junction bases: 4.